One sample yielded the 25 T cell receptor beta chains listed below, sequenced in a study of PD-1 blockade in classical Hodgkin lymphoma (dated by TCRdb to the early 2020s). The meaning of the sample's time point label: cycle 4 day 1 (C4D1), after 6 weeks of nivolumab. Relapse after autologous stem cell transplantation had occurred in all trial patients, and cohorts A, B and C were distinguished by prior brentuximab vedotin exposure. Preparation of the library involved the immunoSEQ multiplex PCR assay. This immuneACCESS table, as held by TCRdb, lists in-frame sequences with V and J called but not all clones. Of the missing ones, under half trace to an unresolved V gene in checked studies; the others have no known cause. The sample includes approximately 61,000 clones, with about 85% observed a single time. Over 7.5% of the sample lies in the top ten. Sequenced here: peripheral blood mononuclear cells (PBMCs), sampled before the fourth cycle of nivolumab. The receptors were sampled from a human donor with classical Hodgkin lymphoma.

The chain combines TRBV4-1 with TRBJ2-5; the match to TRBD2 covers 7 bases. This CDR3 comprises 16 residues. Germline V gene data show CDR1 as MGHRA and CDR2 as YSYEKL. V lost 2 bases and J lost 1; bases outside the gene matches: 7. The CDR3 loop reads CASSQLGTTPQETQYF. Here the CDR3 DNA reads TGCGCCAGCAGCCAACTAGGGACTACCCCCCAAGAGACCCAGTACTTC.

The CDR3 here is CASSIDDGAYGYTF. The CDR3 coding sequence is TGTGCCAGTAGTATAGACGACGGGGCCTATGGCTACACCTTC. V usage is TRBV19 and J usage is TRBJ1-2; a possible D gene is TRBD1 (5 bases). With 0 bases removed from V and 4 bases from J, the gap between germline ends came to 9 bases. This CDR3 spans 14 amino acids. Germline loops: CDR1 LNHDA, CDR2 SQIVND (reference sequence). Supplemented by reference TRBV19 and TRBJ1-2, the full variable domain reads DGGITQSPKYLFRKEGQNVTLSCEQNLNHDAMYWYRQDPGQGLRLIYYSQIVNDFQKGDIAEGYSVSREKKESFPLTVTSAQKNPTAFYLCASSIDDGAYGYTFGSGTRLTVV.

The V and J genes are TRBV6-5 and TRBJ1-2; D uncertain. The CDR3 is made up of 15 amino acids. V gave up 6 bases and J gave up 2 bases, with 16 bases separating them. The germline V gene has CDR1 MNHEY and CDR2 SVGAGI. DNA of the CDR3: TGTGCCAGCAGACCCGGAGGGAGGAACAACTATGGCTACACCTTC. As protein: CASRPGGRNNYGYTF.

In DNA form, the CDR3 reads TGTGCCAGCAGCTTAGACTTGGTAGATACGCAGTATTTT. Its protein is CASSLDLVDTQYF. The chain employs TRBV7-2 and TRBJ2-3; D remains unclear. From germline, CDR1 is SGHTA and CDR2 FQGNSA. There are 13 residues in the CDR3. V lost 1 base, J lost 5 bases, and 7 bases lay in between.

The gene calls are TRBV2 and TRBJ2-4, with 9 bases matching TRBD2. V was pared by 6 bases and J by 0 bases, with 9 bases of the junction left unmatched. Germline loops: CDR1 SNHLY, CDR2 FYNNEI. The CDR3 spans 17 residues. In nucleotides, the CDR3 is TGTGCCAGCAGGGGGGTAGCGGGGGTGGTAGCCAAAAACATTCAGTACTTC. This gives the protein CASRGVAGVVAKNIQYF.

The rearrangement links TRBV27 to TRBJ1-1; no clear D gene. Trimming took 2 bases from V and 1 from J, leaving 5 bases between them. Germline CDR1 is MNHEY and CDR2 is SMNVEV (reference sequence). CDR3 length: 13 residues. CDR3 sequence reads: CASSLQRNTEAFF. CDR3 nucleotides: TGTGCCAGCAGTTTACAACGGAACACTGAAGCTTTCTTT.

The count of this clone is one. The V call is TRBV5-1, the J call TRBJ1-2; possible D gene TRBD1, 5 bases. CDR1 and CDR2 (germline): SGHRS, YFSETQ. V lost 0 bases and J 8 bases, leaving 14 bases between the germline ends. CDR3 size: 14 residues. The CDR3 sequence is CASSLGGGSGGYTF. DNA of the CDR3: TGCGCCAGCAGCTTGGGTGGGGGTTCGGGCGGCTACACCTTC.

The chain links TRBV6-5 to TRBJ2-1; the match to TRBD2 covers 7 bases. The germline gives CDR1 MNHEY, CDR2 SVGAGI. The V and J ends lost 2 bases and 11 bases, in that order; junction bases with no gene match: 6. The CDR3 contains 13 residues. The CDR3, as DNA: TGTGCCAGCAGTTACGGTGGAGCGGGGAAGCAGTTCTTC. Encoded protein: CASSYGGAGKQFF.

The rearrangement uses TRBV7-6 and TRBJ1-1; 8 bases are shared with TRBD1. CDR1 and CDR2 (germline): SGHVS, FNYEAQ. The J segment lost 0 bases and the V segment lost 5 bases, leaving 11 bases of the junction unmatched. This CDR3 has 17 amino acids. This CDR3 reads CASSRGQGATMNTEAFF. CDR3 nucleotides: TGTGCCAGCAGCCGGGGGCAGGGGGCTACTATGAACACTGAAGCTTTCTTT.

V gene TRBV11-2 combines with J gene TRBJ2-5, with D perhaps matching TRBD2 (6 bases). The V end lost 5 bases, the J end lost 5 bases, and 12 bases lay between the germline ends. The CDR3 runs to 13 residues. Germline-derived CDR1 and CDR2 are SGHAT and FQNNGV. The DNA for the CDR3 is TGTGCCAGCAGCCCTCTAGGGAGGGAGACCCAGTACTTC. Protein: CASSPLGRETQYF.

V usage is TRBV28 and J usage is TRBJ1-1; no firm D call. Germline V gene lookup returns CDR1 MDHEN and CDR2 SYDVKM. Trimming took off 4 bases at V and 4 bases at J, with 19 bases between the two ends. The CDR3 is 16 amino acids. The CDR3 sequence: CASSSFLSRKGTEAFF. In nucleotides, the CDR3 is TGTGCCAGCAGTTCTTTCCTTTCGAGGAAGGGCACTGAAGCTTTCTTT. The variable domain in full, with the rest retrieved from reference TRBV28 and TRBJ1-1, is DVKVTQSSRYLVKRTGEKVFLECVQDMDHENMFWYRQDPGLGLRLIYFSYDVKMKEKGDIPEGYSVSREKKERFSLILESASTNQTSMYLCASSSFLSRKGTEAFFGQGTRLTVV.

The J gene is TRBJ1-1, the V gene TRBV19; D gene uncertain. The CDR3 spans 19 residues. V was pared by 1 base and J by 2 bases, with 23 bases between. Germline V CDR1 and CDR2: LNHDA, SQIVND (reference sequence). CDR3 region: CASSIGTPGSSVGNTEAFF. The CDR3 DNA reads as TGTGCCAGTAGTATAGGGACGCCGGGCTCTTCGGTAGGAAACACTGAAGCTTTCTTT. Using reference TRBV19 and TRBJ1-1 for the parts outside the CDR3, the full variable domain is DGGITQSPKYLFRKEGQNVTLSCEQNLNHDAMYWYRQDPGQGLRLIYYSQIVNDFQKGDIAEGYSVSREKKESFPLTVTSAQKNPTAFYLCASSIGTPGSSVGNTEAFFGQGTRLTVV.

This chain connects TRBV27 to TRBJ1-4; no clear D gene. Germline loops: CDR1 MNHEY, CDR2 SMNVEV (reference sequence). This CDR3 spans 16 amino acids. The V end lost 1 base, the J end lost 0 bases, and 9 bases lay between the germline ends. CDR3 nucleotides: TGTGCCAGCAGTTTATTCCGGGAAGCAACTAATGAAAAACTGTTTTTT. It codes for CASSLFREATNEKLFF. Using reference TRBV27 and TRBJ1-4 for the parts outside the CDR3, the full variable domain is EAQVTQNPRYLITVTGKKLTVTCSQNMNHEYMSWYRQDPGLGLRQIYYSMNVEVTDKGDVPEGYKVSRKEKRNFPLILESPSPNQTSLYFCASSLFREATNEKLFFGSGTQLSVL.

The rearrangement uses TRBV5-5 and TRBJ2-3; D possibly corresponds to TRBD1 (6 bases). Germline lookup yields CDR1 SGHKS and CDR2 YYEKEE (reference sequence). The V gene lost 1 base and the J gene lost 5 bases, with 8 bases spanning the gap. This CDR3 is built from 13 residues. CDR3 region: CASSLPGVDTQYF. In DNA form, the CDR3 reads TGTGCCAGCAGCTTGCCAGGGGTAGATACGCAGTATTTT.

The V gene is TRBV6-6, the J gene TRBJ1-5; 8 bases map to TRBD1. From germline, CDR1 is MNHNY and CDR2 SVGAGI (reference sequence). Trimming at V came to 6 bases and at J to 7 bases, leaving 8 bases not matched to a gene. This CDR3 spans 14 amino acids. The CDR3, as DNA: TGTGCCAGCAGCCACGGACAGGGACAACAGCCCCAGCATTTT. Amino acids: CASSHGQGQQPQHF.

The J gene is TRBJ1-4, the V gene TRBV5-6; D is uncertain. V lost 2 bases to trimming and J lost 8 bases, with 10 bases between them. The CDR3 extends over 13 amino acids. Germline loops: CDR1 SGHDT, CDR2 YYEEEE. This CDR3 reads CASSFMSGEKLFF. DNA of the CDR3: TGTGCCAGCAGCTTCATGTCTGGGGAAAAACTGTTTTTT.

The chain is built from TRBV5-1 and TRBJ2-1; D may match TRBD1 or TRBD2 (5 bases each). This CDR3 contains 12 residues. The V gene lost 3 bases and the J gene lost 9 bases, with 10 bases spanning the gap. Germline lookup yields CDR1 SGHRS and CDR2 YFSETQ. CDR3 residues: CASSWRGVEQFF. The CDR3 DNA reads as TGCGCCAGCAGCTGGAGAGGGGTTGAGCAGTTCTTC.

The chain employs TRBV14 and TRBJ1-1; D possibly corresponds to TRBD1 (6 bases). The V end lost 4 bases, the J end lost 4 bases, and 22 bases lay between the germline ends. The germline V gene encodes CDR1 SGHDN and CDR2 FVKESK. The CDR3 runs 17 residues. CDR3 protein: CASSLLRGGRSFTEAFF. The CDR3 coding sequence is TGTGCCAGCAGCCTTCTTCGGGGGGGCCGGTCTTTCACTGAAGCTTTCTTT.

The rearrangement uses TRBV10-3 and TRBJ1-2; D perhaps matches TRBD1 (6 bases). The V and J ends lost 2 bases and 8 bases respectively, with 18 bases between them. The CDR3 has 15 residues. Germline V gives CDR1 ENHRY, CDR2 SYGVKD. The CDR3 DNA follows: TGTGCCATCAGTGAGGAAGTTCGGGGGGCTGGGGGCTACACCTTC. Its translation: CAISEEVRGAGGYTF.

This clone was seen a single time. V and J are TRBV19 and TRBJ1-4; D uncertain. Germline V lookup: CDR1 LNHDA, CDR2 SQIVND (reference sequence). The CDR3 length is 16 residues. Trimming left V 3 bases short and J 14 bases short, with 25 bases between. CDR3 DNA sequence: TGTGCCAGTAGTATGAACGAAGGGCCCTCCGAAACCTTCCTGTTTTTT. It codes for CASSMNEGPSETFLFF.

This clone came up once. The chain couples TRBV5-1 to TRBJ2-7; D may be TRBD2 (5 bases). This CDR3 spans 15 amino acids. Germline CDR1 reads SGHRS; CDR2 reads YFSETQ. V was trimmed by 0 bases and J by 6 bases, leaving 16 bases between them. The DNA for the CDR3 is TGCGCCAGCAGCTTGGAGGGCAGGACTGCATCCGAGCAGTACTTC. Translation gives CASSLEGRTASEQYF.

The gene calls are TRBV9 and TRBJ1-5; 7 bases match TRBD1. The CDR3 has 16 amino acids. The V gene end was trimmed by 5 bases and the J gene end by 1 base; junction bases not matched to a gene: 9. The germline CDR1 and CDR2 sequences are SGDLS and YYNGEE. The CDR3 bases are TGTGCCAGCAGGGAGACTGACAGGGAAAGCAATCAGCCCCAGCATTTT. Its protein is CASRETDRESNQPQHF.

The rearrangement joins TRBV5-1 to TRBJ2-2, with a possible D match to TRBD1 (5 bases). The germline V and J ends were trimmed by 2 bases and 4 bases, with 9 bases remaining between them. The V gene's germline CDR1 is SGHRS and CDR2 YFSETQ. This CDR3 contains 14 residues. The CDR3 spells CASSFSGITGELFF. CDR3 coding DNA: TGCGCCAGCAGCTTTTCAGGGATCACCGGGGAGCTGTTTTTT.

J is TRBJ1-4 and V is TRBV5-1; D gene ambiguous. The CDR3 covers 13 residues. V lost 4 bases and J 8 bases, leaving 12 bases between the germline ends. Germline-derived CDR1 and CDR2 are SGHRS and YFSETQ. As DNA, the CDR3 is TGCGCCAGCAGCCCACGGACGGGAGAAAAACTGTTTTTT. Residues: CASSPRTGEKLFF.

The rearrangement links TRBV5-1 to TRBJ2-7; weak D call: TRBD1 (6 bases). Germline loops: CDR1 SGHRS, CDR2 YFSETQ. With 7 bases removed from V and 2 bases from J, the gap between germline ends came to 19 bases. This CDR3 has 15 amino acids. The CDR3 region has the DNA TGCGCCAGCCACTTGGGGCAGGGGACACCCTACGAGCAGTACTTC. This codes for CASHLGQGTPYEQYF. Based on the CDR3 plus reference TRBV5-1 and TRBJ2-7, the full variable domain is KAGVTQTPRYLIKTRGQQVTLSCSPISGHRSVSWYQQTPGQGLQFLFEYFSETQRNKGNFPGRFSGRQFSNSRSEMNVSTLELGDSALYLCASHLGQGTPYEQYFGPGTRLTVT.